Below are 14 T cell receptor beta chains sequenced from a single sample in a study of vaccination and CD4 T cells after COVID-19. CD4+ T cells that had been cultured provided DNA sequenced with the Oncomine TCR Beta short-read assay. Each CDR3 protein is one row after TCRdb ran MiXCR on the PCR reads. The sample holds more than 14,000 distinct CDR3 sequences, roughly 50% seen once. Sample treatment: 10-day PBMC culture with coronavirus spike peptide pools or control peptides (ViraFEST assay). The antigens these receptors bind are not known. The sample was cultured CD4+ T cells from blood, taken after SARS-CoV-2 vaccination. The receptors stem from a human donor with COVID-19.

The V call is TRBV12-3 or TRBV12-4, the J call TRBJ1-2; D remains unclear. There are 13 residues in the CDR3. Trimming shortened V by 5 bases and J by 8 bases, and 15 bases separated the two germline ends. CDR3 bases: TGTGCCAGCAGTGCCTCCCTTGTTCAGGGCTACACCTTC. Its translation is CASSASLVQGYTF.

The V call is TRBV10-3, the J call TRBJ1-6, with D unclear. The CDR3 loop spans 14 amino acids. Trimming stripped 0 bases from V and 7 bases from J, with 7 bases between. Germline V gene data show CDR1 as ENHRY and CDR2 as SYGVKD. CDR3: CAISESIANSPLHF. In DNA form, the CDR3 reads TGTGCCATCAGTGAGTCTATTGCGAATTCACCCCTCCACTTT.

This rearrangement joins TRBV2 to TRBJ1-4, with TRBD1 matching 7 bases. CDR3 length: 14 residues. The junction had 12 bases not matched to a gene; V was cut back by 7 bases and J by 10 bases. Germline CDR1 reads SNHLY; CDR2 reads FYNNEI. The CDR3 sequence: CASIPTTGLRKLFF. CDR3 in DNA: TGTGCCAGCATCCCAACGACAGGGTTGAGAAAACTGTTTTTT. The full variable domain, in which reference TRBV2 and TRBJ1-4 provide the parts outside the CDR3, is EPEVTQTPSHQVTQMGQEVILRCVPISNHLYFYWYRQILGQKVEFLVSFYNNEISEKSEIFDDQFSVERPDGSNFTLKIRSTKLEDSAMYFCASIPTTGLRKLFFGSGTQLSVL.

The chain is built from TRBV28 and TRBJ1-5, with D hard to call. The CDR3 sequence is 14 residues long. Deletions cut 5 bases from V and 4 bases from J, with 12 bases between. Germline values: CDR1 MDHEN, CDR2 SYDVKM. This CDR3 is CASSPRTRNQPQHF. The CDR3 region has the DNA TGTGCCAGCAGTCCAAGGACCAGGAATCAGCCCCAGCATTTT.

The sample holds a few counts of this clonotype. J is TRBJ1-1 and V is TRBV6-5, with a possible D match to TRBD1 (6 bases). There are 13 residues in the CDR3. Germline V lookup: CDR1 MNHEY, CDR2 SVGAGI. The V and J ends lost 2 bases and 3 bases respectively, with 7 bases between them. The CDR3 nucleotides are TGTGCCAGCAGTTACCCAGGGGACACTGAAGCTTTCTTT. Amino acid sequence: CASSYPGDTEAFF.

A few counts support this clonotype. The gene calls are TRBV7-2 and TRBJ2-7; 9 bases line up with TRBD1. This CDR3 is built from 14 residues. CDR1 is SGHTA and CDR2 is FQGNSA in the germline V gene. J lost 1 base, V lost 5 bases, and 3 bases had no gene match. The CDR3 here is CASSPGTGSYEQYF. CDR3 DNA: TGTGCCAGCAGCCCCGGGACAGGGTCCTACGAGCAGTACTTC. Combining the CDR3 with reference TRBV7-2 and TRBJ2-7 gives the whole variable domain GAGVSQSPSNKVTEKGKDVELRCDPISGHTALYWYRQSLGQGLEFLIYFQGNSAPDKSGLPSDRFSAERTGGSVSTLTIQRTQQEDSAVYLCASSPGTGSYEQYFGPGTRLTVT.

The V and J genes are TRBV19 and TRBJ1-2; D is perhaps TRBD1 (5 bases). The CDR3 is 13 residues long. Trimming took off 4 bases at V and 5 bases at J, with 11 bases between the two ends. CDR1 is LNHDA, CDR2 SQIVND, per germline (reference sequence). The CDR3: CASSSRGRYGYTF. For the CDR3, the DNA is TGTGCCAGTAGTAGTCGGGGACGGTATGGCTACACCTTC.

This rearrangement joins TRBV20-1 to TRBJ2-6; D might be TRBD1 (6 bases). This CDR3 is 17 amino acids long. The ends were cut back, 5 bases at V and 0 bases at J, with 17 bases in the middle. Germline V gives CDR1 DFQATT, CDR2 SNEGSKA (reference sequence). The CDR3 DNA sequence: TGCAGTGCTGGCCTCCGAGACAGGTTCTCTGGGGCCAACGTCCTGACTTTC. Its protein product is CSAGLRDRFSGANVLTF.

This clonotype was seen more than once but under ten times. V and J are TRBV5-1 and TRBJ1-2, with 8 bases fitting TRBD1. V was clipped by 0 bases and J by 6 bases; unmatched bases: 4. This CDR3 region has 14 residues. Germline V gives CDR1 SGHRS, CDR2 YFSETQ. This CDR3 is CASSLAQGADGYTF. CDR3 nucleotide sequence: TGCGCCAGCAGCTTGGCCCAGGGGGCGGATGGCTACACCTTC.

This clonotype was counted a single time. The chain has TRBV2 and TRBJ1-5, with D perhaps TRBD1 (5 bases). V was cut by 6 bases and J by 4 bases, with 13 bases left in between. This CDR3 spans 14 amino acids. Germline assignment: CDR1 SNHLY and CDR2 FYNNEI. The CDR3 sequence: CASRTEWGNQPQHF. The CDR3 bases are TGTGCCAGCAGGACCGAGTGGGGGAATCAGCCCCAGCATTTT.

This clonotype turned up a few times. V usage is TRBV20-1 and J usage is TRBJ1-1; TRBD1 aligns across 8 bases. The CDR3 extends over 15 amino acids. The V gene's germline CDR1 is DFQATT and CDR2 SNEGSKA (reference sequence). V gave up 1 base and J gave up 6 bases; unmatched junction bases: 10. The CDR3 DNA sequence: TGCAGTGCTAGAGTCCCAGGACAGGGAACCGCTGAAGCTTTCTTT. This codes for CSARVPGQGTAEAFF.

V and J are TRBV7-3 and TRBJ2-1; possible D gene TRBD1, 5 bases. Germline V gene lookup returns CDR1 SGHTA and CDR2 FQGTGA. Trimming cost V 0 bases and J 7 bases, with 10 bases left between them. The CDR3 is 14 amino acids. The CDR3 reads CASSLTQQGNEQFF. CDR3 coding DNA: TGTGCCAGCAGCTTAACGCAGCAGGGAAATGAGCAGTTCTTC.

In DNA form, the CDR3 reads TGTGCCAGCAGCTTAGAGGGACAGCTAAAAGAGACCCAGTACTTC. It specifies CASSLEGQLKETQYF. The rearrangement links TRBV7-8 to TRBJ2-5; 7 nucleotides align to TRBD1. CDR3 length equals 15 residues. Germline V gene data show CDR1 as SGHVS and CDR2 as FQNEAQ. Losses at the gene ends were 1 base for V and 3 bases for J; bases not matched to a gene: 5.

The genes are TRBV24-1 and TRBJ2-3; 13 bases are a match to TRBD2. Germline V gene lookup returns CDR1 KGHDR and CDR2 SFDVKD. The CDR3 contains 14 residues. V gave up 12 bases and J gave up 5 bases; unmatched junction bases: 7. CDR3 in DNA: TGTGCCGTTACTAGCGGGGGGGTGGTAGATACGCAGTATTTT. Protein product: CAVTSGGVVDTQYF.